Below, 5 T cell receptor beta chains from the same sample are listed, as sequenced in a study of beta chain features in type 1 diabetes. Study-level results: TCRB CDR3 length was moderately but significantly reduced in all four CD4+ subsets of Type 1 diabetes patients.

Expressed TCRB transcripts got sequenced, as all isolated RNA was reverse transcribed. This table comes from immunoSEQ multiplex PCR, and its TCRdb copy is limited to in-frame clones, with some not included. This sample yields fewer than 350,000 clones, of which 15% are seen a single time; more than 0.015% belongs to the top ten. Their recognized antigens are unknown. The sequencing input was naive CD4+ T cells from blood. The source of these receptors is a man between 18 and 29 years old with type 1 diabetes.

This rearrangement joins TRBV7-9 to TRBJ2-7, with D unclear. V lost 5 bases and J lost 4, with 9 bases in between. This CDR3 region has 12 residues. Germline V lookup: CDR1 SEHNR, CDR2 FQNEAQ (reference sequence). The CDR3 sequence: CASSSFPYEQYF. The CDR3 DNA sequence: TGTGCCAGCAGCAGCTTCCCTTACGAGCAGTACTTC.

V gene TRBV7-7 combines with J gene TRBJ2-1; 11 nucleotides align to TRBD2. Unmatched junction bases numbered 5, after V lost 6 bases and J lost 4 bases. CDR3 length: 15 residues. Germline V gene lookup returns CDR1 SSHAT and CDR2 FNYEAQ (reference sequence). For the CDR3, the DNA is TGTGCCAGCAGGTCCGGGACTAGCGGATACAATGAGCAGTTCTTC. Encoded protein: CASRSGTSGYNEQFF.

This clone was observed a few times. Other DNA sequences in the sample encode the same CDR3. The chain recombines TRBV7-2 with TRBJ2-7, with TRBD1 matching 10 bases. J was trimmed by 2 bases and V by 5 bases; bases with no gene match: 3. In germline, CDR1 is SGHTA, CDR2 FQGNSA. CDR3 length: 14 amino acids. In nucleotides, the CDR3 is TGTGCCAGCAGCCCAGGACAGGGGGCCTACGAGCAGTACTTC. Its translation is CASSPGQGAYEQYF. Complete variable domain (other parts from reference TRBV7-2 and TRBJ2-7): GAGVSQSPSNKVTEKGKDVELRCDPISGHTALYWYRQSLGQGLEFLIYFQGNSAPDKSGLPSDRFSAERTGGSVSTLTIQRTQQEDSAVYLCASSPGQGAYEQYFGPGTRLTVT.

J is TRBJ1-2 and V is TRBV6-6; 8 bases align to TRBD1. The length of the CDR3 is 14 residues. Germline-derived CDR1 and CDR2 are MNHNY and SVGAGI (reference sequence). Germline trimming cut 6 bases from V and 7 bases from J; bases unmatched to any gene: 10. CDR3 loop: CASSYRTGKLGYTF. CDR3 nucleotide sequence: TGTGCCAGCAGCTACAGGACAGGGAAGCTTGGCTACACCTTC.

CDR3 sequence reads: CASSQTSTGTRGYTF. The CDR3 DNA follows: TGCGCCAGCAGCCAAACCTCCACCGGGACACGAGGCTACACCTTC. This chain uses TRBV4-3 with TRBJ1-2, with D tentatively TRBD1 (6 bases). The CDR3 totals 15 residues. Germline V lookup: CDR1 LGHNA, CDR2 YSLEER. The germline V and J ends were trimmed by 2 bases and 8 bases, with 18 bases remaining between them.